These T cell receptor beta chains were read from a single sample in a study of blood T cell repertoires in COVID-19. The repertoire was sequenced with immunoSEQ multiplex PCR; TCRdb's copy has only in-frame clones and lacks some. The table shows 90,000 to 120,000 clones, with around four fifths occurring only once. The source material was peripheral blood. Receptor source: a woman in her 70s with acute or convalescent COVID-19. The CDR3 runs from the conserved cysteine through the conserved F or W. A D gene is named only where the DNA matches it firmly. The size field is filled for only some rows; it gives once, few, many or a size class.

j_gene: TRBJ2-5; v_gene: TRBV7-2; d_gene: NA; abundance: NA; CDR3nt: TGTGCCAGCAGCTTGACTACCCGGCCGGGGGAGACCCAGTACTTC; CDR3aa: CASSLTTRPGETQYF
j_gene: TRBJ2-1; v_gene: TRBV2; d_gene: TRBD2; abundance: NA; CDR3nt: TGTGCCAGCAGTGAGAGGCGGGAGGGCCTTGGTGAGCAGTTCTTC; CDR3aa: CASSERREGLGEQFF
j_gene: TRBJ1-3; v_gene: TRBV2; d_gene: NA; abundance: NA; CDR3nt: TGTGCCAGCATAGCTAGGATGGCTGGAAACACCATATATTTT; CDR3aa: CASIARMAGNTIYF
j_gene: TRBJ2-2; v_gene: TRBV3-1/TRBV3-2; d_gene: TRBD1; abundance: few; CDR3nt: TGTGCCAGCAGCCAAGCAAGTGGACAGGGACCCGGGGAGCTGTTTTTT; CDR3aa: CASSQASGQGPGELFF
j_gene: TRBJ2-3; v_gene: TRBV30; d_gene: TRBD2; abundance: NA; CDR3nt: TGTGCCTGGGGTCGCCCTCTAGCGGGAACAGATACGCAGTATTTT; CDR3aa: CAWGRPLAGTDTQYF
j_gene: TRBJ1-2; v_gene: TRBV27; d_gene: TRBD1; abundance: few; CDR3nt: TGTGCCAGCAGTTCAACACCGGGACAGGGGGCGCAGAAAGGCTACACCTTC; CDR3aa: CASSSTPGQGAQKGYTF
j_gene: TRBJ2-7; v_gene: TRBV2; d_gene: NA; abundance: NA; CDR3nt: TGTGCCAGCAGTGACGCGGGGACCTACGAGCAGTACTTC; CDR3aa: CASSDAGTYEQYF
j_gene: TRBJ2-5; v_gene: TRBV4-1; d_gene: TRBD2; abundance: once; CDR3nt: TGCGCCAGCAGCCCGACGGGAGGGACTAGCGGATACAAAAAAGAGACCCAGTACTTC; CDR3aa: CASSPTGGTSGYKKETQYF
j_gene: TRBJ2-5; v_gene: TRBV3-1/TRBV3-2; d_gene: TRBD2; abundance: NA; CDR3nt: TGTGCCAGCAGCCACAGCCGCGGGGGGGCCCAGAAGACCCAGTACTTC; CDR3aa: CASSHSRGGAQKTQYF
j_gene: TRBJ1-4; v_gene: TRBV5-1; d_gene: NA; abundance: NA; CDR3nt: TGCGCCAGCCGGCAGGCTTCTAATGAAAAACTGTTTTTT; CDR3aa: CASRQASNEKLFF
j_gene: TRBJ1-1; v_gene: TRBV6-5; d_gene: TRBD1; abundance: NA; CDR3nt: TGTGCCAGCAGTTATATGGACAGGTTTACTGAAGCTTTCTTT; CDR3aa: CASSYMDRFTEAFF
j_gene: TRBJ2-1; v_gene: TRBV4-3; d_gene: NA; abundance: NA; CDR3nt: TGCGCCAGCAGCCAAGAGGCATCCAACAATGAGCAGTTCTTC; CDR3aa: CASSQEASNNEQFF
j_gene: TRBJ1-4; v_gene: TRBV28; d_gene: NA; abundance: NA; CDR3nt: TGTGCCAGCAGTCGGGCGGAGGGAGGGAATGAAAAACTGTTTTTT; CDR3aa: CASSRAEGGNEKLFF
j_gene: TRBJ1-4; v_gene: TRBV7-6; d_gene: TRBD1; abundance: NA; CDR3nt: TGTGCCAGCAGCCTGGGACAGATTAATGAAAAACTGTTTTTT; CDR3aa: CASSLGQINEKLFF
j_gene: TRBJ1-3; v_gene: TRBV28; d_gene: TRBD1; abundance: NA; CDR3nt: TGTGCCAGCAGTTTAAGGCGGGGACAGGGGGGACACACCATATATTTT; CDR3aa: CASSLRRGQGGHTIYF
j_gene: TRBJ2-7; v_gene: TRBV21-1; d_gene: NA; abundance: NA; CDR3nt: TGTGCCAGCAGCAAGGGGGGACCCACTTTGCATACAACCTACGAGCAGTACTTC; CDR3aa: CASSKGGPTLHTTYEQYF
j_gene: TRBJ1-1; v_gene: TRBV5-1; d_gene: NA; abundance: NA; CDR3nt: TGCGCCAGCAGCTTGTACGGGGACATGAACACTGAAGCTTTCTTT; CDR3aa: CASSLYGDMNTEAFF
j_gene: TRBJ1-2; v_gene: TRBV7-6; d_gene: NA; abundance: NA; CDR3nt: TGTGCCAGCACCGAAAGCCCGGGTCAGGGGCTCTCTGGCTACACCTTC; CDR3aa: CASTESPGQGLSGYTF
j_gene: TRBJ1-2; v_gene: TRBV3-1/TRBV3-2; d_gene: NA; abundance: NA; CDR3nt: TGTGCCAGCAGCCAAGATCCGACAGCTGATTATGGCTACACCTTC; CDR3aa: CASSQDPTADYGYTF
j_gene: TRBJ2-5; v_gene: TRBV6-6; d_gene: TRBD2; abundance: NA; CDR3nt: TGTGCCAGCAGTCGACTAGCGGGACCAGAGACCCAGTACTTC; CDR3aa: CASSRLAGPETQYF
j_gene: TRBJ1-2; v_gene: TRBV7-9; d_gene: TRBD1; abundance: once; CDR3nt: TGTGCCAGCAGCTTAGCACGGACAGGGGGCGCGTATGGCTACACCTTC; CDR3aa: CASSLARTGGAYGYTF
j_gene: TRBJ1-2; v_gene: TRBV3-1/TRBV3-2; d_gene: NA; abundance: once; CDR3nt: TGTGCCAGCAGCCAAACTAGCATGGGTGGCTACACCTTC; CDR3aa: CASSQTSMGGYTF
j_gene: TRBJ1-5; v_gene: TRBV6-5; d_gene: NA; abundance: NA; CDR3nt: TGTGCCAGCGGGGACATCGGCAATCAGCCCCAGCATTTT; CDR3aa: CASGDIGNQPQHF